A single sample gave rise to the 24 T cell receptor beta chains below, sequenced in a study of T cells in Graves' hyperthyroidism and ophthalmopathy. TCR beta CDR3 region amplification was performed from RNA transcripts. A set of HTBI primers served as the primers for a first-round RT-PCR of the TCR CDR3. TCRdb itself ran the multiplex PCR reads through MiXCR, one entry per CDR3 protein. The table lists nearly 600,000 distinct CDR3 sequences, around 14% of them singletons. What was sequenced was blood. The receptors come from a woman aged 18-29 years with Graves' ophthalmopathy.

CDR3 sequence reads: CASSSSGPFTEAFF. CDR3 bases: TGTGCCAGCTCATCATCCGGGCCATTCACTGAAGCTTTCTTT. V and J are TRBV18 and TRBJ1-1; no clear D gene. V was shortened by 5 bases and J by 4 bases, with 14 bases between the two germline ends. The germline gives CDR1 KGHSH, CDR2 LQKENI. The CDR3 spans 14 residues.

This clonotype has just a few counts. V and J are TRBV4-2 and TRBJ2-7; no clear D gene. The CDR3 is 13 amino acids. Looked up from germline, CDR1 is LGHNA and CDR2 is YNFKEQ. The V end was cut by 3 bases, the J end by 6 bases, with 12 bases between. CDR3 in amino acids: CASSQDDNPEQYF. The CDR3 bases are TGTGCCAGCAGCCAGGATGACAACCCCGAGCAGTACTTC.

DNA of the CDR3: TGTGCCACCCAGATCAGGATGAACACTGAAGCTTTCTTT. The encoded protein is CATQIRMNTEAFF. This chain links TRBV6-2 or TRBV6-3 with TRBJ1-1, with no clear D. Germline V gene lookup returns CDR1 MNHEY and CDR2 SVGEGT. The CDR3 extends over 13 amino acids. The ends were cut back, 10 bases at V and 0 bases at J, with 12 bases in the middle.

This clonotype was counted a few times. The chain employs TRBV9 and TRBJ2-3, with 8 positions matching TRBD2. Per germline, CDR1 SGDLS and CDR2 YYNGEE. The CDR3 loop spans 16 amino acids. Unmatched junction bases numbered 6, after V lost 3 bases and J lost 0 bases. The CDR3 DNA sequence: TGTGCCAGCAGCGACTTAGCGGGACCTAGCACAGATACGCAGTATTTT. Translated, it gives CASSDLAGPSTDTQYF.

This clonotype was detected a few times. The chain links TRBV11-2 to TRBJ2-7, with 9 bases lining up with TRBD1. J was trimmed by 3 bases and V by 5 bases; bases with no gene match: 17. Per germline, CDR1 SGHAT and CDR2 FQNNGV. The CDR3 length is 18 residues. CDR3 coding DNA: TGTGCCAGCAGCGCCCAGACAGGGGGAGACCATGTTTACTACGAGCAGTACTTC. This sequence encodes CASSAQTGGDHVYYEQYF. Supplemented by reference TRBV11-2 and TRBJ2-7, the full variable domain reads EAGVAQSPRYKIIEKRQSVAFWCNPISGHATLYWYQQILGQGPKLLIQFQNNGVVDDSQLPKDRFSAERLKGVDSTLKIQPAKLEDSAVYLCASSAQTGGDHVYYEQYFGPGTRLTVT.

Many counts were recorded for this clonotype. The J gene is TRBJ2-2, the V gene TRBV18; D gene ambiguous. CDR3 length: 13 residues. Germline CDR1 reads KGHSH; CDR2 reads LQKENI. Between the trimmed V and J ends, which lost 4 bases and 4 bases, there was a span of 7 bases. The CDR3 is CASSQDATGELFF. CDR3 bases: TGTGCCAGCTCACAAGATGCCACCGGGGAGCTGTTTTTT. Looking up the rest from reference TRBV18 and TRBJ2-2 gives the full variable domain: NAGVMQNPRHLVRRRGQEARLRCSPMKGHSHVYWYRQLPEEGLKFMVYLQKENIIDESGMPKERFSAEFPKEGPSILRIQQVVRGDSAAYFCASSQDATGELFFGEGSRLTVL.

The table lists this clonotype with many counts. This sequence joins TRBV12-3 or TRBV12-4 and TRBJ1-2; 8 nucleotides align to TRBD1. The CDR3 spans 13 residues. V lost 2 bases to trimming and J lost 7 bases; unmatched junction nucleotides: 3. This chain's CDR3 is CASSLRQGFGYTF. The CDR3 DNA is TGTGCCAGCAGTTTACGACAGGGGTTTGGCTACACCTTC.

This clonotype was seen at least ten times. The chain links TRBV12-3 or TRBV12-4 to TRBJ2-5, with a weak D call TRBD1 (6 bases). V shed 3 bases and J shed 0 bases, with 8 bases lying between them. This CDR3 contains 14 residues. CDR3 protein: CASSLDSYQETQYF. CDR3 bases: TGTGCCAGCAGTTTGGACAGCTACCAAGAGACCCAGTACTTC.

This chain connects TRBV19 to TRBJ1-5, with D possibly matching TRBD1 (6 bases). The CDR3 length is 16 residues. V was shortened by 6 bases and J by 5 bases, with 20 bases between the two germline ends. The V gene's germline CDR1 is LNHDA and CDR2 SQIVND (reference sequence). The CDR3 spells CASRVSLTGGHQPQHF. The CDR3 region has the DNA TGTGCCAGTAGGGTCTCTCTTACGGGGGGCCATCAGCCCCAGCATTTT.

This clonotype was counted many times. The V call is TRBV7-3, the J call TRBJ2-1; 8 nucleotides agree with TRBD2. The germline V gene has CDR1 SGHTA and CDR2 FQGTGA. The CDR3 is made up of 16 amino acids. V lost 4 bases to trimming and J lost 7 bases; unmatched junction nucleotides: 12. The CDR3 loop reads CASSSSGVAGLNEQFF. CDR3 DNA sequence: TGTGCCAGCAGCTCCTCGGGGGTAGCGGGGTTGAATGAGCAGTTCTTC.

This clonotype appeared a few times. The rearrangement links TRBV6-1 to TRBJ1-1; perhaps TRBD1 as D (5 bases). CDR3 length: 13 amino acids. V shed 11 bases and J shed 1 base, with 14 bases lying between them. Germline lookup yields CDR1 MNHNS and CDR2 SASEGT. CDR3 loop: CAGRGQGNTEAFF. The DNA for the CDR3 is TGTGCCGGAAGGGGCCAGGGGAACACTGAAGCTTTCTTT.

The DNA of the CDR3 is TGTGCCATCAAGGCTAGCGGGGCAGGGGATACGCAGTATTTT. Translation: CAIKASGAGDTQYF. The chain uses TRBV10-3 and TRBJ2-3; 9 nucleotides line up with TRBD2. The length of the CDR3 is 14 residues. The ends lost 7 bases at V and 6 bases at J; junction bases unmatched: 8. Germline V gives CDR1 ENHRY, CDR2 SYGVKD.

Comment on this clonotype: The junction does not match germline at one end; this may be a read error. The chain employs TRBV19 and TRBJ1-2; 8 bases line up with TRBD1. The CDR3 spans 14 residues. Per germline, CDR1 LNHDA and CDR2 SQIVND (reference sequence). For the CDR3, the DNA is TGTGCCAGTGGTATCCAGGGGGCGCGGGATGGCTACACCTTC. It encodes CASGIQGARDGYTF.

This clonotype was observed many times. The chain employs TRBV3-1 and TRBJ2-1; perhaps TRBD1 as D (5 bases). V lost 3 bases, J lost 10 bases, and 10 bases lay in between. CDR1 and CDR2 (germline): LGHDT, YNNKEL (reference sequence). This CDR3 is 12 amino acids long. The CDR3 protein is CASSQQTGEQFF. The CDR3 DNA is TGTGCCAGCAGCCAGCAAACAGGAGAGCAGTTCTTC.

This clonotype was observed a handful of times. The V call is TRBV19, the J call TRBJ2-1, with 7 bases aligning to TRBD1. The length of the CDR3 is 16 residues. The J segment lost 5 bases and the V segment lost 4 bases, leaving 11 bases of the junction unmatched. The germline V gene has CDR1 LNHDA and CDR2 SQIVND (reference sequence). CDR3 loop: CASSSRSWTGHNEQFF. CDR3 bases: TGTGCCAGTAGTAGTAGGAGTTGGACAGGACACAATGAGCAGTTCTTC.

This clonotype was observed many times. The genes are TRBV6-5 and TRBJ2-7, with D unresolved. The germline gives CDR1 MNHEY, CDR2 SVGAGI. Trimming cost V 0 bases and J 0 bases, with 9 bases left between them. This CDR3 contains 15 residues. Here the CDR3 reads CASSYSKLSSYEQYF. In DNA form, the CDR3 reads TGTGCCAGCAGTTACTCAAAACTCAGCTCCTACGAGCAGTACTTC.

About this clonotype itself: Just one base apart from a much larger clone, this may be a read error. This chain links TRBV29-1 with TRBJ1-1; D is ambiguous. V lost 7 bases and J lost 7, with 19 bases in between. This CDR3 is 13 amino acids long. Germline CDR1 reads SQVTM; CDR2 reads ANQGSEA. The CDR3 is CSAYLGGAGEAFF. In nucleotides, the CDR3 is TGCAGCGCGTACCTAGGAGGAGCCGGTGAAGCTTTCTTT.

This clonotype was detected only a few times. The J gene is TRBJ2-2, the V gene TRBV10-3; the D gene is possibly TRBD1 (6 bases). The CDR3 spans 14 residues. With 3 bases removed from V and 4 bases from J, the gap between germline ends came to 9 bases. In germline, CDR1 is ENHRY, CDR2 SYGVKD. CDR3: CAISEQGRTGELFF. CDR3 nucleotides: TGTGCCATCAGTGAACAGGGCCGCACCGGGGAGCTGTTTTTT.

This clonotype was seen ten or more times. The rearrangement joins TRBV30 to TRBJ1-1; no reliable D call. Per the germline V gene, CDR1 is GTSNPN and CDR2 is SVGIG (reference sequence). V was pared by 2 bases and J by 1 base, with 11 bases between. This CDR3 is built from 14 residues. CDR3 residues: CAWSPAQANTEAFF. DNA of the CDR3: TGTGCCTGGAGTCCCGCGCAAGCGAACACTGAAGCTTTCTTT.

This clonotype occurred many times. This chain connects TRBV20-1 to TRBJ2-7; 11 positions match TRBD2. Trimming cost V 2 bases and J 5 bases; bases outside gene matches: 5. Germline CDR1 and CDR2: DFQATT and SNEGSKA (reference sequence). The CDR3 is 14 residues long. The CDR3 DNA reads TGCAGTGCTAGACGTAGCGGGAGGGCCGACGAGCAGTACTTC. Translated, it gives CSARRSGRADEQYF.

This clonotype has a count of ten or more. The chain combines TRBV19 with TRBJ1-5; 11 positions match TRBD1. The CDR3 consists of 14 residues. J gave up 6 bases and V 4 bases, and 2 bases lay outside the gene matches. The germline V gene encodes CDR1 LNHDA and CDR2 SQIVND (reference sequence). As DNA, the CDR3 is TGTGCCAGTAGTAAGGGACAGGGGGGTCAGCCCCAGCATTTT. This translates into CASSKGQGGQPQHF.

This clonotype was counted ten times or more. The rearrangement uses TRBV12-3 or TRBV12-4 and TRBJ1-1; unclear D gene. The ends were cut back, 3 bases at V and 0 bases at J, with 14 bases in the middle. This CDR3 is built from 16 residues. As DNA, the CDR3 is TGTGCCAGCAGTTTTAGGGCAGTACCCATGAACACTGAAGCTTTCTTT. It yields the protein CASSFRAVPMNTEAFF.

This clonotype was detected only a few times. J is TRBJ2-3 and V is TRBV10-3, with 8 bases lining up with TRBD2. V lost 3 bases, J lost 0 bases, and 14 bases stayed unmatched. This CDR3 contains 19 residues. Germline CDR1 is ENHRY and CDR2 is SYGVKD. CDR3 in amino acids: CAISDDRGGPSGSTDTQYF. CDR3 nucleotide sequence: TGTGCCATCAGTGACGACCGGGGGGGCCCTAGCGGGAGCACAGATACGCAGTATTTT.

The chain combines TRBV2 with TRBJ1-3; no clear D gene. From germline, CDR1 is SNHLY and CDR2 FYNNEI. The CDR3 sequence is 13 residues long. V was clipped by 7 bases and J by 0 bases, with 7 bases between them. This chain's CDR3 is CASTRDSGNTIYF. The DNA of the CDR3 is TGTGCCAGCACTAGGGACTCTGGAAACACCATATATTTT.